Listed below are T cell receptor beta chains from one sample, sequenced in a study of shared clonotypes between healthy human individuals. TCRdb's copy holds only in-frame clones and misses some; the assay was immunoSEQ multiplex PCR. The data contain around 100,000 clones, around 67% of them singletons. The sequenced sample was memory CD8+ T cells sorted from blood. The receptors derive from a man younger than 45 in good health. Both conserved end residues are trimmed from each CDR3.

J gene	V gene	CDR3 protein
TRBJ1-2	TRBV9	ASSVGGGDRSYT
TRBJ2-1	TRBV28	ASSRVLNEQF
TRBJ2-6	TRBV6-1	ASSARDRGILTGANVLT
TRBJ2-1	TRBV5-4	ASSRGTSGSYEQF
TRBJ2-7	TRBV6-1	ASSEAGVGRSSYEQY
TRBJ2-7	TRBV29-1	SASRGLAGSIYEQY
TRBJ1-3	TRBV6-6	ASVTGNTIY
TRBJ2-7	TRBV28	ASSQGTGVGEQY
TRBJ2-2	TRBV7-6	ASSPRWPGELF
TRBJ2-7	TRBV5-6	ASSWTGEQY
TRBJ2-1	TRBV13	ASSSQGDISYNEQF
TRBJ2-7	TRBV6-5	ASSYGTGGYEQY
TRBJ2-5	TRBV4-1	ASSQEASGETQY
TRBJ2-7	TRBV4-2	ASSLSLLPGEQY
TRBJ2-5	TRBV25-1	ASSRGGGKEETQY
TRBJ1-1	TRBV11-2	ASSLDLQGNTEAF
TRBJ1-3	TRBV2	ASSKDSGNTIY
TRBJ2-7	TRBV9	ASSVDGTGIHEQY
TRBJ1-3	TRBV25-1	ASSEWGQGSKSGNTIY
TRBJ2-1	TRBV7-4	ASSLEGTLQF
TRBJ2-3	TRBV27	ASTMTSGTDTQY
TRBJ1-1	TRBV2	ASGQGANYGHTEAF
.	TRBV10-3	AISESAGGPLGPYEQY